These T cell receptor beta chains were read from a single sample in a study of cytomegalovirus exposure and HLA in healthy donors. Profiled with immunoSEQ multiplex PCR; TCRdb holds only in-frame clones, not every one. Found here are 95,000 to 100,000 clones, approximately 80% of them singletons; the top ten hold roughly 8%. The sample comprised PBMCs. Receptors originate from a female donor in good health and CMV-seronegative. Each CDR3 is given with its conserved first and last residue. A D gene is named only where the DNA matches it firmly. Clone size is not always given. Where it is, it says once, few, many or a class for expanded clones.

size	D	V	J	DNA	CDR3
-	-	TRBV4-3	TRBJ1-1	TGCGCCAGCAGCCAAGATGAACCTAGCCCTGAAGCTTTCTTT	CASSQDEPSPEAFF
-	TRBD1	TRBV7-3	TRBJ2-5	TGTGCCAGCAGCTTAACGGGCAGGGGGCAGGAGACCCAGTACTTC	CASSLTGRGQETQYF
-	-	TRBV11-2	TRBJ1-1	TGTGCCAGCAGCTTCTTAGGCGGGGGGGTAAACACTGAAGCTTTCTTT	CASSFLGGGVNTEAFF
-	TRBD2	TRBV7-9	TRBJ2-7	TGTGCCAGCAGCTTTCCTAGCGGGGGTCTTACCTACGAGCAGTACTTC	CASSFPSGGLTYEQYF
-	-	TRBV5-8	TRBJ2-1	TGTGCCAGCAGCTTATTCAGCTCCTACAATGAGCAGTTCTTC	CASSLFSSYNEQFF
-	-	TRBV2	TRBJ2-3	TGTGCCAGCAGTGCGGGCAGGGCAGAGGATACGCAGTATTTT	CASSAGRAEDTQYF
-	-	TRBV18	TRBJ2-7	TGTGCCAGCTCAGGGGGGAGGCAGTACTTC	CASSGGRQYF
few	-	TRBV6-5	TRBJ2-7	TGTGCCACCGGCATTAGGGGCGGCGAGCAGTACTTC	CATGIRGGEQYF
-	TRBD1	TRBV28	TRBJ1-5	TGTGCCAGCAGTCTAACAGGGGTGATTCTTAGTAATCAGCCCCAGCATTTT	CASSLTGVILSNQPQHF
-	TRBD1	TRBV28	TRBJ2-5	TGTGCCAGCAGTTCAAGACAGGGTGCAGAGACCCAGTACTTC	CASSSRQGAETQYF
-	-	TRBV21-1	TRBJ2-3	TGTGCCAGCAGCATAAAGCGGACAGGGAAACCCCATACTAGGGGGACAGATACGCAGTATTTT	CASSIKRTGKPHTRGTDTQYF
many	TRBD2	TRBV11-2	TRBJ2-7	TGTGCCAGCAGGGGGACGGGGGGAAACTACGAGCAGTACTTC	CASRGTGGNYEQYF
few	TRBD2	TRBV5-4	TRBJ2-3	TGTGCCAGCAGCACCGGACTAGCGGGATCGGTAGATACGCAGTATTTT	CASSTGLAGSVDTQYF
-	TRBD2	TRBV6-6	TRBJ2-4	TGTGCAATCAGTAGCGGGAGGGCCAAAAACATTCAGTACTTC	CAISSGRAKNIQYF
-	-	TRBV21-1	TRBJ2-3	TGTGCCAGCAACCGAAGGGGACTAGCGGGGGGGGAAGGCACGTATACGCAGTATTTT	CASNRRGLAGGEGTYTQYF
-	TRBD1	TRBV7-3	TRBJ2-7	TGTGCCAGCAGCGCGGGACAGGGGCACGCCTACGAGCAGTACTTC	CASSAGQGHAYEQYF
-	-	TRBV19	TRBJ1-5	TGTGCCAGTAGAGGTCTCTCTTGGAAAGGGGGTAATCAGCCCCAGCATTTT	CASRGLSWKGGNQPQHF
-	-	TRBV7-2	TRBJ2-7	TGTGCCAGCAGCTCATCGGACTGGATTTCCTACGAGCAGTACTTC	CASSSSDWISYEQYF
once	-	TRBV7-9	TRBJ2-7	TGTGCCAGCAGCTTAGTCTCCAGGTCTCTCGACGAGCAGTACTTC	CASSLVSRSLDEQYF
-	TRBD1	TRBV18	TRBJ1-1	TGTGCCAGCTCAACTTCGGACAGGGACACTGAAGCTTTCTTT	CASSTSDRDTEAFF
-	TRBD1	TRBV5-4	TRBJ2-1	TGTGCCAGCAGGGGAACAGGGGGCAATGAGCAGTTCTTC	CASRGTGGNEQFF
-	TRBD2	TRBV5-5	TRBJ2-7	TGTGCCAGCAGCTCAACTACTAATCGCGGGAGTTTCGTCGAGCAGTACTTC	CASSSTTNRGSFVEQYF
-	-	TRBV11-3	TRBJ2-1	TGTGCCAGCAGCTTAGAAGGCGCGGGCAATGAGCAGTTCTTC	CASSLEGAGNEQFF
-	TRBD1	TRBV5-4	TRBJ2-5	TGTGCCAGCAGCTTCGGACAGGGTAAAGAGACCCAGTACTTC	CASSFGQGKETQYF
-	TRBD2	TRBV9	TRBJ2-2	TGTGCCAGCAGCTTCACTAGCGGGGGAAGCGCCGGGGAGCTGTTTTTT	CASSFTSGGSAGELFF
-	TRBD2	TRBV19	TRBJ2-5	TGTGCCAGTAGCCAGGGTTCTAGCGGGAGTGAGACCCAGTACTTC	CASSQGSSGSETQYF
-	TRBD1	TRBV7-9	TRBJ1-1	TGTGCCAGCAGCTTAGTACCGGACAGGGTAGGCACTGAAGCTTTCTTT	CASSLVPDRVGTEAFF
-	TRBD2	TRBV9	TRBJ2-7	TGTGCCAGCAGCCTTGGGACTAGCGCGTACGAGCAGTACTTC	CASSLGTSAYEQYF
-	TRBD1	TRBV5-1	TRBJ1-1	TGCGCCAGCAGCGAGGCCCCGGGACAGGGACGTGAAGCTTTCTTT	CASSEAPGQGREAFF
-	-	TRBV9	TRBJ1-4	TGTGCCAGCAGCGTAGGTCCGGGGGAAAAACTGTTTTTT	CASSVGPGEKLFF
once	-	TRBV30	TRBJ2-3	TGTGCCTGGAGTAGCGGTCCTCACACAGATACGCAGTATTTT	CAWSSGPHTDTQYF
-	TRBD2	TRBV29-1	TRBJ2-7	TGCAGCGTTGTTGGGGCCGGGACTATCTCCTACGAGCAGTACTTC	CSVVGAGTISYEQYF
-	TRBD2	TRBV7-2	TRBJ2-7	TGTGCCAGCAGCCTACTAGCGGGAGGGCAAGCCTACGAGCAGTACTTC	CASSLLAGGQAYEQYF
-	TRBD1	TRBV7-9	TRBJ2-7	TGTGCCAGCAGCTCTGGGGGACAGGGGGTCGGCGAGCAGTACTTC	CASSSGGQGVGEQYF
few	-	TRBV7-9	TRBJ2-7	TGTGCCAGCAGCTTTTACAGCTCCTACGAGCAGTACTTC	CASSFYSSYEQYF
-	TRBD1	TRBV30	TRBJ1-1	TGTGCCTGGAGTGTTCCCGGACAGGGAGGCACTGAAGCTTTCTTT	CAWSVPGQGGTEAFF
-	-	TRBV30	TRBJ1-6	TGTGCCTGGAGTCGGCAGGGAACGGCCCTCCACTTT	CAWSRQGTALHF
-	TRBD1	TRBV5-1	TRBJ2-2	TGCGCCAGCAGCTTGGCGGGACAGGGTAAAGGTCGTGGGGAGCTGTTTTTT	CASSLAGQGKGRGELFF
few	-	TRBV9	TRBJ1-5	TGTGCCAGCAGCGAGCAGGGTAGGGATCAGCCCCAGCATTTT	CASSEQGRDQPQHF
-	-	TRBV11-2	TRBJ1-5	TGTGCCAGCAGCTTAGTACAATATATGGGCGCTGACAATCAGCCCCAGCATTTT	CASSLVQYMGADNQPQHF
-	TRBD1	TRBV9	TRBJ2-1	TGTGCCAGCAGCGGACAGGGCGACAATGAGCAGTTCTTC	CASSGQGDNEQFF
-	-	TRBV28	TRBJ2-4	TGTGCCAGCAGTTTGCCAGGGGGGGCCAAAAACATTCAGTACTTC	CASSLPGGAKNIQYF
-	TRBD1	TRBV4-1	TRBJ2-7	TGCGCCAGCAGCCGGCCGGGACAGGTAAGCTCCTACGAGCAGTACTTC	CASSRPGQVSSYEQYF
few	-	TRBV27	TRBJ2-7	TGTGCCAGCAGTCGCCAGAGGGGGAGTACCTCCTACGAGCAGTACTTC	CASSRQRGSTSYEQYF
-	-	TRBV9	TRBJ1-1	TGTGCCAGCAGCGCCAGGGCAGGGGCGGTTGAAGCTTTCTTT	CASSARAGAVEAFF
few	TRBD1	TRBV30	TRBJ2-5	TGTGCCTGGGGGGACAGGGGGACCCAGTACTTC	CAWGDRGTQYF
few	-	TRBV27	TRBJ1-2	TGTGCCAGCAGTTTAGTCGCTAACTATGGCTACACCTTC	CASSLVANYGYTF
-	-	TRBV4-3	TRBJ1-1	TGCGCCAGCAGCCGCCGAAACCTATTGAACACTGAAGCTTTCTTT	CASSRRNLLNTEAFF
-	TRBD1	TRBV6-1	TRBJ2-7	TGTGCCAGCAGTGAAGGGGGACAGCCCTACGAGCAGTACTTC	CASSEGGQPYEQYF
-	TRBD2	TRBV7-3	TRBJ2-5	TGTGCCAGCAGCTTAGAAGGGAGGGAAGAGACCCAGTACTTC	CASSLEGREETQYF
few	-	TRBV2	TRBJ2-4	TGTGCCAGCAGCGCCGGGACATCGGCAAAAAACATTCAGTACTTC	CASSAGTSAKNIQYF